The T cell receptor (beta chain) described here comes from a study of robustness of blood B and T cell sequencing (dated by TCRdb to 2016 to 2018). Some background on the complete study: The study was designed to determine how much peripheral blood is required to reliably characterize an individual's TCRbeta and IgG repertoires. TCRbeta and IgG repertoires were quantified in each of the approximately 9 independently drawn blood samples. Two replicate TCRbeta cDNA libraries were prepared from one shared RNA pool from a single 10 ml draw, serving as technical replicates. What the research found in general, with its limitations: TCRbeta rarefaction curves did not fully plateau, suggesting under-sequencing or many low-abundance clonotypes. Every single 10 ml sample contained the 1,000 most abundant TCRbeta clonotypes from the pooled draws. Coverage of the top 10,000 TCRbeta clonotypes approached saturation when 3 or 4 tubes (roughly 28-45 ml blood) were combined. One pair of TCRbeta libraries showed evidence of cross-contamination, likely from batch processing; the shared UMI-sequence pairs were removed. Pooling tubes did not make the overlap of rare TCRbeta clonotypes any better, which implies that much larger blood volumes would be needed to capture those rare clonotypes. Of the top 10,000 TCRbeta clonotypes in one technical replicate library, almost 95% were also found in the other technical replicate library. Immediate fractionation was required for EDTA tubes, so the use of EDTA tubes in multi-site collections was limited.

Regarding this clonotype: What this receptor recognizes is not known. No per-base quality is available; no much larger clone lies one base away.

TCRbeta repertoires were measured from mRNA instead of genomic DNA, an approach that captures expressed receptors. Without any cell sorting, leukocytes from the buffy coat were collected into Trizol, and RNA was extracted using the Direct-zol RNA MiniPrep Plus kit. To separate plasma, buffy coat and red blood cells, EDTA blood tubes were immediately centrifuged at 4 degrees C. Measured from the cysteine to the phenylalanine, the CDR3 is 13 residues long. Only the CDR3 DNA stays, 39 bases, in frame from base 1. The germline V gene (reference sequence) provides CDR1 PRHDT and CDR2 FYEKMQ. V and J are truncated by 2 bases and 5 bases respectively, leaving an intervening sequence of 6 bases. Libraries were constructed by PCR. The sequencing machine was an Illumina MiSeq. cDNA was synthesized with SMARTScribe reverse transcriptase and a 5' template-switch oligo that added a universal priming site. A 12-nucleotide random unique molecular identifier (UMI) was carried by the template-switch oligo, and each cDNA molecule was tagged with this UMI. During reverse transcription, chain-specific reverse primers targeted TCRbeta transcripts. Leftover template-switch adapters were removed by uracil DNA glycosylase treatment, and cDNA was purified using a Qiagen MinElute kit. The first PCR used KAPA HiFi HotStart ReadyMix for around 25 cycles, split across four 50 ul reactions with step-out primers. Before any further amplification, the products of the first-round PCR were gel-purified. Illumina Nextera adapters were attached in a second roughly 8-cycle PCR, after which libraries were purified and pooled. The UMI barcode for each TCRbeta molecule was captured by a 50-nucleotide 5' read. Per the authors' processing: Reads were grouped by UMI into consensus reads using the MIGEC toolkit. Final reads were produced by merging forward and reverse consensus reads with PEAR. A custom decontamination script removed identical UMI-sequence pairs shared across libraries, treating them as cross-sample contamination. MIGMAP, a wrapper around IgBLAST, was used for V(D)J assignment and CDR3 extraction. TCR clonotypes were defined by identical V gene, J gene and CDR3 amino acid sequence; CDR1 and CDR2 were not sequenced. TCRdb trimmed public reads at Q25 via fastp, called clones via MiXCR and kept in-frame beta chains. Here each entry gathers all rows of one CDR3 protein and keeps the most common genes and DNA. The V and J calls and clone size are TCRdb's, not the authors'. The sample contains some 1,600 distinct CDR3 sequences, 67% of them found a single time. The ten largest clones capture more than 30% of the sample.

This chain is built from TRBV13 and TRBJ2-2; too little of a D gene remains to name it. Sequencing was done on a sample of peripheral blood. This TCR was sampled from a human donor in good health. At the DNA level, the sequence is TGTGCCAGCAGCTTAATGGGAACCGGGGAGCTGTTTTTT. It is translated as CASSLMGTGELFF.